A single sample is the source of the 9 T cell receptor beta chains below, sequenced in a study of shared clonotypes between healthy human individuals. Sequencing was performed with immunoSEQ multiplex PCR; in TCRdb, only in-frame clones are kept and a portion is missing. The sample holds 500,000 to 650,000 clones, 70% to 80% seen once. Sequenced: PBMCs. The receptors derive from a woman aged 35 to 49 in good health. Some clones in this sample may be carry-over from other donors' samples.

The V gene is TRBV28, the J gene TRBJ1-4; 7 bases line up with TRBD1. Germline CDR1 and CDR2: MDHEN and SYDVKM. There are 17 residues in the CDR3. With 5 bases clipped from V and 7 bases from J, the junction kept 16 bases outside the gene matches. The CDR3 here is CASSATRGQGVFEKLFF. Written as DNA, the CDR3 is TGTGCCAGCAGTGCCACCCGCGGGCAGGGGGTCTTTGAAAAACTGTTTTTT.

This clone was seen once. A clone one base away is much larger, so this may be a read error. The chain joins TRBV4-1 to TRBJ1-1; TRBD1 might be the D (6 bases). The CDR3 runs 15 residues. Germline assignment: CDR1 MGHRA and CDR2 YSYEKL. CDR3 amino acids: CGSSQGTLRRTEAFF. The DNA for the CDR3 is TGCGGCAGCAGCCAAGGGACACTGCGAAGAACTGAAGCTTTCTTT.

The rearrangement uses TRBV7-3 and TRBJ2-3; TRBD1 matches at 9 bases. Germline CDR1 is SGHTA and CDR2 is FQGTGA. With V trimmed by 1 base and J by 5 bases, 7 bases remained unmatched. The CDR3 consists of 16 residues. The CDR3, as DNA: TGTGCCAGCAGCTTAAATCCAGGGACAGGGAAAGATACGCAGTATTTT. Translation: CASSLNPGTGKDTQYF.

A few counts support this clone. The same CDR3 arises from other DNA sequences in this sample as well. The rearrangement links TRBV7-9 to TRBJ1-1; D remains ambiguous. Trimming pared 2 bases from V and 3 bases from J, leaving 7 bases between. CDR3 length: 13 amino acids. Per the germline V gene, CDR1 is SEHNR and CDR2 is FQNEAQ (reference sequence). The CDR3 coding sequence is TGTGCCAGCAGCTTAAGTGGGGACACTGAAGCTTTCTTT. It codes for CASSLSGDTEAFF.

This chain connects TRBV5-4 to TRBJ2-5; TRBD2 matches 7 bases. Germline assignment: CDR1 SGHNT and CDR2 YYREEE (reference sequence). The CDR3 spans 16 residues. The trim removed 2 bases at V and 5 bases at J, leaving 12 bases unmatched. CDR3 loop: CASSLGAGVEGETQYF. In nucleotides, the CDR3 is TGTGCCAGCAGCTTAGGGGCGGGAGTAGAAGGGGAGACCCAGTACTTC.

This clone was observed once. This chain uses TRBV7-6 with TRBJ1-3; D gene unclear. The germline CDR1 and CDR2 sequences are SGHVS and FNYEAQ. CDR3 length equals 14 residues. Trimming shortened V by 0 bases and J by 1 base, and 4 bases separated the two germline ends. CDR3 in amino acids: CASSLAGSGNTIYF. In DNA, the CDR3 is TGTGCCAGCAGCTTAGCCGGGTCTGGAAACACCATATATTTT. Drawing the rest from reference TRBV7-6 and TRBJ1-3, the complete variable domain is GAGVSQSPRYKVTKRGQDVALRCDPISGHVSLYWYRQALGQGPEFLTYFNYEAQQDKSGLPNDRFSAERPEGSISTLTIQRTEQRDSAMYRCASSLAGSGNTIYFGEGSWLTVV.

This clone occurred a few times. The CDR3 region is CASKKDNNYNEQFF. The CDR3 DNA sequence: TGTGCCAGCAAGAAAGATAACAACTACAATGAGCAGTTCTTC. This chain uses TRBV6-1 with TRBJ2-1; D ambiguous. The V gene's germline CDR1 is MNHNS and CDR2 SASEGT. V lost 7 bases and J lost 3, with 13 bases in between. CDR3 length equals 14 residues.

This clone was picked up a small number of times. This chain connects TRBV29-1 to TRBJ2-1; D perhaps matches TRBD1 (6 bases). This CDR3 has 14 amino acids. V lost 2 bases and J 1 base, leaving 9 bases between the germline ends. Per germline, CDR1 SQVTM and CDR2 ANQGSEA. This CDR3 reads CSVEKGVSYNEQFF. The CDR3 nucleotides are TGCAGCGTTGAAAAGGGGGTATCCTACAATGAGCAGTTCTTC.

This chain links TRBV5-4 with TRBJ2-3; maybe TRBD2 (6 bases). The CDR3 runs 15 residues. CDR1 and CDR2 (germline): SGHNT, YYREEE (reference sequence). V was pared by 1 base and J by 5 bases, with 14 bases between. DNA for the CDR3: TGTGCCAGCAGCTTGCTTCTGACTAGACTAGATACGCAGTATTTT. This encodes CASSLLLTRLDTQYF.